The T cell receptor (beta chain) described here comes from a study of cytomegalovirus exposure and HLA in healthy donors (dated by TCRdb to 2017 to 2019). With respect to the entire study: In an earlier analysis of under 750 of the donors, approximately 260 Gb of sequence data and approximately 100 million unique TCR beta sequences from 150 million to 200 million T cells were reported. An earlier analysis of around 580 of the donors used high-throughput TCR beta sequencing to judge whether each TCR beta V gene segment behaved as functional or pseudogenic. The study used immunosequencing to profile the T cell repertoires of some 600 subjects and linked those repertoires to cytomegalovirus serostatus. HLA typing covered class I and class II loci at four-digit resolution. To study patterns of TCR occurrence, a later analysis re-analyzed previously published TCR beta repertoires from 600 to 750 donors and added high-resolution HLA genotyping. Five DR-DQ haplotypes were treated as single units for association and clustering because of strong linkage in the cohort. The number of donors typed differed by locus, with 629-630 for A, B, C, DRB1 and DQB1, approximately 500 for DQA1, about 610 for DPA1, and around 430 for DPB1. To predict cytomegalovirus infection status, the study brought together high-throughput TCR immunosequencing, statistical association of individual TCRs with disease status, and machine learning. The later analysis used no new phenotypic data to find candidate immune exposures, relying instead on TCR beta sequences and their occurrence across donors. The genetic ancestry cluster associated with self-reported Caucasian donors included about four fifths of the 300 to 450 genotyped donors. Roughly 320 gigabases of sequencing data and around 80 million unique TCR sequences made up an early release that covered several hundred HLA-typed donors. The study aimed to test whether signatures of past pathogen exposure could be identified by cataloging public T cell receptors. All discovery cohort repertoires had been generated using a single sequencing platform. Among 300 to 450 genotyped donors of the cohort, an average of approximately 230,000 unique TCR beta nucleotide sequences were sequenced per donor, roughly 20% of them non-productive. Along with the roughly 670-subject first cohort, a separate validation cohort of over 90 different subjects was used. Alongside the repertoire data, information on donor age, sex, ethnicity and CMV serostatus was compiled. Genome-wide SNP genotypes for about 65% of the roughly 670 donors were used in a later genetic analysis, which treated that subset as a discovery cohort. The paper as a whole reports these results and caveats: The study listed over 150 TCR beta chains as associated with cytomegalovirus. Most CMV-associated TCR beta chains appeared to be HLA-restricted in a later analysis, and the HLA associations seemed to be driven largely by CMV exposure. In a later analysis, TCR association rates were found to vary across HLA loci, with the most associated TCRs seen for DRB1 alleles and the fewest for HLA-C alleles. In a later analysis, several top co-occurrence clusters were reported to appear linked to parvovirus B19, influenza, CMV and Epstein-Barr virus. Three of the identified cytomegalovirus-associated TCR beta chains were confirmed in vitro to be specific for cytomegalovirus antigens. Correlated functional status among segregating V segments might reflect linkage disequilibrium, but an unknown experimental factor could not be ruled out. Compared with the approximately 710-donor mean, donors in an Asian-associated ancestry cluster had fewer N-insertions in productive TCRs, according to a later genetic analysis. According to the authors, the approach could potentially be generalized to other disease states and immunological phenotypes. Because the 87-base-pair reads could not distinguish some IMGT-functional V segments, including TRBV6-2 and TRBV6-3, those segments were excluded. At a false discovery rate of 0.05, a later analysis linked about 17,000 TCR beta sequences to specific HLA alleles. For the cohort, immune exposure information was limited to CMV serostatus. The classifier was reported to diagnose cytomegalovirus status with high specificity and sensitivity in both the original cohort and the validation cohort. Fewer than 20 rarely observed V segments, including chromosome 9 orphons, were excluded from the earlier analysis of approximately 500 of the donors because counts were too low. While some public TCRs were present in many individuals, most TCR sequences turned up only very rarely across donors. In an earlier analysis of approximately 590 of the donors, most TCR beta V segments were observed in productive rearrangements about 87% or about 30% of the time, broadly matching IMGT annotations. Sequencing depth was assumed to be roughly uniform across donors in the presence/absence analyses, though that assumption may not hold. An association between a missense DCLRE1C variant and V-gene and J-gene trimming of TCR beta chains was found in a later genetic analysis and replicated in an independent cohort. Because HLA typing was missing for some donors at each locus, association tests included only the typed subset. A group of highly shared sequence variants was considered likely to be a technical artifact of the sequencing pipeline. When HLA alleles, especially DR and DQ, strongly co-occurred, TCR associations were difficult to assign to individual alleles. A further reported finding was that TCR beta sequences accurately predicted the HLA-A and HLA-B alleles for most subjects in the first cohort. In a later analysis, HLA-associated TCR beta chains were found to be more clonally expanded and to have lower generation probabilities than equally common non-associated chains. Only TCR beta chains were sequenced in this cohort, and the absence of alpha or paired-chain data limited detectable features.

This clone turned up a few times. Its antigen has not been determined. No base qualities exist here, and no much larger clone lies one base off it. Library generation was performed with the immunoSEQ multiplex PCR assay. The multiplex PCR relied on a mix of 60 forward primers for TCR Vbeta segments and 13 reverse primers for TCR Jbeta segments. The CDR3 region of rearranged TCR beta genes was amplified from genomic DNA by a multiplex PCR assay. The Illumina HiSeq System was used to sequence the amplified TCR beta libraries as 87-base-pair reads. As for the original processing: A later analysis counted about 80 million unique TCR beta chains across the 650 to 800 repertoires, and some 11 million of these chains were shared by at least two donors. Raw reads were error-corrected and collapsed into unique sequences by a nearest-neighbor algorithm in which closely related sequences were merged to remove PCR and sequencing errors. V, D and J gene segments were assigned by aligning CDR3 sequences to IMGT reference sequences. For a sequence to be retained, a match of at least six nucleotides was required to both a V gene segment and a J gene segment. Rearrangements were classified as productive when the CDR3 lacked stop codons and remained in frame with V and J, and all other rearrangements were classified as non-productive. CDR3 was defined by IMGT convention, running from the second conserved V-encoded cysteine to the conserved J-encoded phenylalanine. Sequences without an unambiguous match to a single V gene segment were excluded from the earlier analysis of approximately 560 of the donors. In an earlier analysis of 450 to 750 of the donors, a V segment was called functional when productive rearrangements were above 56.7%, and segregating when the standard deviation between donors exceeded 5%. A statistical classification framework was built to diagnose cytomegalovirus status from the catalog of TCR beta chain sequences. In a later analysis, V and J genes were assigned by comparing TCR nucleotide sequences against IMGT/GENE-DB human TR gene sequences. Using the TCRdist pipeline, a later analysis assigned CDR3 sequences along with most-parsimonious VDJ recombination scenarios. In a later analysis, each TCR beta chain was defined by its CDR3 amino acid sequence together with its V-gene family, and reads lacking a unique V-gene family were excluded. To address suspected cross-contamination and a sequencing artifact, a later analysis removed 592 highly shared, low-generation-probability nucleotide sequences. For each public chain, a later analysis derived a clonal expansion index from normalized ranks of inferred template counts within each repertoire. In a later analysis, generation probabilities were computed using a VDJ recombination model fitted to out-of-frame rearrangements, and the results were checked against IGoR. Hypergeometric tests were used in a later analysis to score TCR-TCR, TCR-HLA and TCR-CMV co-occurrence, with a repertoire-size bias correction applied to the TCR pairs. To estimate false discovery rates, a later analysis permuted the HLA or CMV assignments 20 times. In a later analysis, co-occurring TCRs were grouped using DBSCAN, and TCRdist sequence similarity was added for clustering within HLA-allele-positive subsets. Repertoires with fewer than 30,000 or more than 120,000 public chains, plus five repertoires with anomalous nucleotide sharing, were excluded from co-occurrence clustering. TCRdb took this table from immuneACCESS and kept in-frame rearrangements with V and J called. Such tables lack part of the clones; where checked against another copy, unresolved V genes explain under half of the gap, and the rest is unexplained. Clone size and V and J calls were adopted from that table, with D and trimming inferred from the DNA. This sample is represented by tens of thousands of clones; approximately 52% of them were singletons. The top ten clones comprise about an eighth of the sample.

The cohort comprised several hundred healthy bone marrow donors. Cohort members were all nominally healthy when sampled, although unrecorded immune exposures were likely present. CMV serostatus was recorded as positive for around 300 and negative for about 50% of the roughly 670 cohort members, whereas no CMV serostatus was recorded for the donor in question. A peripheral blood sample was provided by each donor, and peripheral blood mononuclear cells were used for TCR beta sequencing. Genomic DNA extraction from the blood cell samples was performed with the Qiagen DNeasy Blood Extraction Kit. The germline ends are 4 bases apart after V is trimmed by 2 bases and J by 3 bases. The CDR1 and CDR2 encoded by the germline V gene are SGHRS and YFSETQ. From cysteine to phenylalanine, the CDR3 is 12 amino acids long. The only DNA kept is the CDR3, 36 bases in frame from the first base.

The TCR originated in a human donor in good health. Recombination linked TRBV5-1 to TRBJ2-3; a confident D gene designation cannot be given. Sequences were obtained from PBMCs. CDR3 protein: CASSFSTDTQYF. The DNA reads as follows: TGCGCCAGCAGCTTCTCGACAGATACGCAGTATTTT.